This T cell receptor beta chain emerged from a study of blood T cell repertoires in COVID-19 (dated by TCRdb to 2019 to 2021). About the investigation overall: Collaborator samples came from the United States, Italy and Spain and covered acute and convalescent phases of COVID-19. The repertoires were released in a freely available public database intended as a resource for research on the immune response to SARS-CoV-2. The prospective study material was composed of cDNA or gDNA derived from T cells, B-cell-depleted T cells, or PBMCs. Where available, HLA class I and class II types were taken from metadata supplied by the sample provider and were not determined by assay-based typing. Sample metadata almost always included a de-identified subject ID, COVID-19 status, age in years and sex. The dataset comprised deeply sampled blood TCRbeta repertoires from subjects exposed to, actively infected with, or recovered from COVID-19. The samples were drawn from two sources: the first 160 participants of the ongoing ImmuneRACE study, and 1,254 subjects contributed by 6 global collaborators. The study at large found these results: The quantity of clinical and demographic metadata differed by source and by participant and was supplied without curation.

TCRbeta CDR3 regions were amplified from genomic DNA using the immunoSEQ Assay, a bias-controlled multiplex PCR. In the paper's pipeline: Nucleated cell counts per sample were estimated from amplification of reference gene primers within the assay. To quantify the absolute abundance of each unique TCRbeta CDR3 rearrangement, sequence reads were collapsed and filtered. Productive Simpson clonality was computed per sample as the square root of Simpson's diversity index over productive rearrangements. Not all clones reach the TCRdb copy of this immuneACCESS table, which keeps in-frame sequences only. Checked studies attribute under half of the gap to unresolved V genes and leave the rest unexplained. That table is the source of V, J and clone size, and D and trimming were worked out from the DNA. Across this sample there are fewer than 200,000 clones, with 83% seen only once. Roughly 4.5% of the sample lies in the top ten.

The CDR3, from cysteine to phenylalanine, totals 15 residues. CDR3 DNA only is kept here, 45 bases in frame from base 1. Germline trimming: 2 bases from V, 2 bases from J; junction bases outside gene matches: 8. The germline V gene (reference sequence) sets CDR1 to GTSNPN and CDR2 to SVGIG. In the prospective study, participants were roughly 18 to 95 years old, resided in about two dozen geographic areas of the United States, and were enrolled through a virtual design. Cohort assignment in the prospective study relied on participant-reported clinical history from a screening survey and a study questionnaire. ImmuneRACE Cohort 3 recovered participants were defined by two consecutive negative NP/OP PCR tests, healthcare professional clearance, or symptom resolution. In the prospective study, whole blood, serum and a nasopharyngeal or oropharyngeal swab were collected from each participant by mobile phlebotomists. Prospective study participants could optionally give additional blood draws and questionnaires over an approximately two-month period. Before DNA extraction, blood samples from the prospective study were shipped at room temperature or frozen.

With respect to this clone: There is no known antigen for this receptor. Base quality data are lacking; no much larger clone is found one base away.

The rearranged chain carries TRBV30 and TRBJ1-1; TRBD1 fits 7 bases in the junction. The sequenced material came from PBMCs or T cells enriched from blood (not recorded which). The origin of this receptor is a woman aged 50 to 60 who had recovered from COVID-19. CDR3 reads: CAWSTRQGRNTEAFF. The sequenced DNA: TGTGCCTGGAGTACCCGACAGGGTCGAAACACTGAAGCTTTCTTT.